A single sample is the source of the 20 T cell receptor beta chains below, sequenced in a study of blood T cell repertoires in COVID-19. Libraries were prepared by immunoSEQ multiplex PCR; TCRdb keeps only in-frame clonotypes and omits some of them. The data contain 70,000 to 75,000 clones, over 75% of them seen just once; the ten biggest clones take up roughly 5%. The specimen sequenced was peripheral blood. Receptors were obtained from a woman younger than 35 with acute or convalescent COVID-19.

This chain links TRBV5-1 with TRBJ2-2; 7 positions match TRBD2. With 0 bases clipped from V and 7 bases from J, the junction kept 9 bases outside the gene matches. Looked up from germline, CDR1 is SGHRS and CDR2 is YFSETQ. This CDR3 has 16 amino acids. CDR3 in DNA: TGCGCCAGCAGCTTGGTCCGGGGGGAATCTGTCGGGGAGCTGTTTTTT. Translating it yields CASSLVRGESVGELFF.

The chain uses TRBV27 and TRBJ1-1; weak D call: TRBD1 (6 bases). The germline gives CDR1 MNHEY, CDR2 SMNVEV (reference sequence). This CDR3 contains 15 residues. Trimming left V 5 bases short and J 5 bases short, with 18 bases between. This chain's CDR3 is CASSPAGAAKTEAFF. The CDR3, as DNA: TGTGCCAGCAGTCCCGCGGGGGCGGCGAAGACTGAAGCTTTCTTT.

The genes are TRBV6-6 and TRBJ2-1; possibly TRBD1 for D (6 bases). V was shortened by 6 bases and J by 3 bases, with 15 bases between the two germline ends. The CDR3 totals 15 residues. The germline V gene encodes CDR1 MNHNY and CDR2 SVGAGI (reference sequence). CDR3 in amino acids: CASSHDRGGYNEQFF. In nucleotides, the CDR3 is TGTGCCAGCAGCCACGACAGAGGGGGCTACAATGAGCAGTTCTTC.

V and J are TRBV5-6 and TRBJ2-7; 12 nucleotides line up with TRBD1. Germline CDR1 is SGHDT and CDR2 is YYEEEE. V gave up 4 bases and J gave up 5 bases; unmatched junction bases: 7. The CDR3 has 15 residues. The CDR3 loop is CASSPVGQGAHEQYF. CDR3 coding DNA: TGTGCCAGCAGCCCCGTGGGACAGGGGGCCCACGAGCAGTACTTC.

Remarks on this clone: One junction end does not reproduce the germline sequence, and a read error may be involved. This chain joins TRBV30 and TRBJ2-3, with TRBD2 identical over 8 bases. The germline V gene encodes CDR1 GTSNPN and CDR2 SVGIG (reference sequence). This CDR3 contains 13 residues. In DNA form, the CDR3 reads TGTGCCCGGAGCGGGAGTCGTGGAGATACGCAGTATTTT. This translates into CARSGSRGDTQYF.

The chain uses TRBV7-5 and TRBJ2-1; whether TRBD1, the table's D call, matches the DNA was not checked. TRBV7-5 is deemed a pseudogene. The CDR3 totals 17 residues. The CDR3: CVRSSPGGQGRHNEQFF. The CDR3 region has the DNA TGTGTCAGAAGCTCGCCCGGGGGACAGGGGCGACACAATGAGCAGTTCTTC.

CDR3 sequence: CASSLAGGTGELFF. CDR3 in DNA: TGTGCCAGCAGCCTGGCGGGTGGCACCGGGGAGCTGTTTTTT. The chain employs TRBV5-6 and TRBJ2-2; TRBD2 might be the D (5 bases). Germline lookup yields CDR1 SGHDT and CDR2 YYEEEE. The CDR3 consists of 14 residues. Deletions cut 4 bases from V and 4 bases from J, with 11 bases between. The complete variable domain, with remaining parts taken from reference TRBV5-6 and TRBJ2-2, reads DAGVTQSPTHLIKTRGQQVTLRCSPKSGHDTVSWYQQALGQGPQFIFQYYEEEERQRGNFPDRFSGHQFPNYSSELNVNALLLGDSALYLCASSLAGGTGELFFGEGSRLTVL.

CDR3 nucleotide sequence: TGTGCCAGCAGTGCACTACTAGCGGGAGCGGGAGATACGCAGTATTTT. Translating it yields CASSALLAGAGDTQYF. V gene TRBV2 combines with J gene TRBJ2-3, with TRBD2 matching over 11 bases. The CDR3 runs 16 residues. J was trimmed by 5 bases and V by 4 bases; bases with no gene match: 8. Per the germline V gene, CDR1 is SNHLY and CDR2 is FYNNEI.

V gene TRBV7-8 combines with J gene TRBJ2-7; 7 nucleotides line up with TRBD2. Germline V gives CDR1 SGHVS, CDR2 FQNEAQ. Trimming at V came to 5 bases and at J to 0 bases, leaving 7 bases not matched to a gene. This CDR3 is built from 15 residues. In DNA form, the CDR3 reads TGTGCCAGCAGCCTGGGGCTAGCGGCCTCCTACGAGCAGTACTTC. Protein product: CASSLGLAASYEQYF.

CDR3 in DNA: TGTGCCAGCAGCTCCCGGACAGGGAACACTGAAGCTTTCTTT. Translation: CASSSRTGNTEAFF. The chain employs TRBV6-6 and TRBJ1-1; 7 bases match TRBD1. The ends lost 6 bases at V and 1 base at J; junction bases unmatched: 5. Germline assignment: CDR1 MNHNY and CDR2 SVGAGI (reference sequence). This CDR3 contains 14 residues.

This clone was seen only once. The chain recombines TRBV5-1 with TRBJ1-4; D is perhaps TRBD1 (6 bases). Deletions cut 3 bases from V and 8 bases from J, with 20 bases between. The CDR3 contains 16 residues. In germline, CDR1 is SGHRS, CDR2 YFSETQ. The CDR3 DNA sequence: TGCGCCAGCAGCTCCGGCACTCAGGGGACCTTCGAAAAACTGTTTTTT. Amino acids: CASSSGTQGTFEKLFF.

J is TRBJ2-3 and V is TRBV5-4; 8 bases align to TRBD2. This CDR3 contains 15 residues. Trimming removed 2 bases from V and 5 bases from J; junction bases left unmatched: 7. Per germline, CDR1 SGHNT and CDR2 YYREEE (reference sequence). CDR3 bases: TGTGCCAGCAGCTTTAGCGGGGCGAGGGGAGATACGCAGTATTTT. Translated, it gives CASSFSGARGDTQYF.

V is TRBV10-3 and J is TRBJ2-2; 13 positions agree with TRBD2. V gave up 7 bases and J gave up 3 bases; unmatched junction bases: 5. The CDR3 has 16 residues. Germline values: CDR1 ENHRY, CDR2 SYGVKD. CDR3 amino acids: CAIKSGLAGDTGELFF. The CDR3 DNA is TGTGCCATCAAAAGCGGACTAGCGGGAGACACCGGGGAGCTGTTTTTT.

The chain recombines TRBV11-2 with TRBJ1-3; 9 bases are a match to TRBD1. This CDR3 is 16 amino acids long. V shed 5 bases, J shed 2 bases, and the junction held 7 bases outside the gene matches. Germline V gene lookup returns CDR1 SGHAT and CDR2 FQNNGV. The chain's CDR3 is CASSQPGQGPGNTIYF. CDR3 bases: TGTGCCAGCAGCCAGCCGGGACAGGGACCTGGAAACACCATATATTTT.

The gene calls are TRBV5-1 and TRBJ2-3; a weak D match, TRBD1 (6 bases). V was clipped by 4 bases and J by 1 base, with 13 bases between them. Germline V gene data show CDR1 as SGHRS and CDR2 as YFSETQ. The CDR3 contains 15 residues. Here the CDR3 DNA reads TGCGCCAGCAGCCAAAGGACAGTCCGCACAGATACGCAGTATTTT. Translation: CASSQRTVRTDTQYF.

V is TRBV9 and J is TRBJ2-2; 7 nucleotides align to TRBD1. The CDR3 totals 13 residues. CDR1 and CDR2 (germline): SGDLS, YYNGEE. V shed 3 bases, J shed 5 bases, and the junction held 1 base outside the gene matches. CDR3: CASSAQGTGELFF. Here the CDR3 DNA reads TGTGCCAGCAGCGCACAGGGGACCGGGGAGCTGTTTTTT.

This chain uses TRBV6-2 or TRBV6-3 with TRBJ2-7; possibly TRBD1 for D (5 bases). The CDR3 contains 13 residues. V was shortened by 5 bases and J by 3 bases, with 11 bases between the two germline ends. Per the germline V gene, CDR1 is MNHEY and CDR2 is SVGEGT. The CDR3, as DNA: TGTGCCAGCAGTAACCGACAGAACTACGAGCAGTACTTC. Amino acids: CASSNRQNYEQYF.

The chain employs TRBV28 and TRBJ1-2; 7 bases align to TRBD1. CDR1 MDHEN and CDR2 SYDVKM come from the germline V gene. J gave up 6 bases and V 4 bases, and 14 bases lay outside the gene matches. The CDR3 runs 16 residues. The CDR3 region is CASSSLTDTGDDGYTF. The CDR3 bases are TGTGCCAGCAGTTCGCTAACGGACACAGGGGACGATGGCTACACCTTC.

In its sample, this clone is medium-sized. The sample contains more than one DNA sequence encoding this CDR3. The rearrangement links TRBV19 to TRBJ2-1, with D possibly being TRBD1 (6 bases). The CDR3 is 14 residues long. V was shortened by 6 bases and J by 4 bases, with 13 bases between the two germline ends. Germline values: CDR1 LNHDA, CDR2 SQIVND (reference sequence). The CDR3 loop reads CASSPWTAYNEQFF. The CDR3 DNA reads as TGTGCCAGTAGCCCCTGGACAGCGTACAATGAGCAGTTCTTC.

V usage is TRBV7-6 and J usage is TRBJ2-1; TRBD2 is a possible D gene (6 bases). The V gene's germline CDR1 is SGHVS and CDR2 FNYEAQ. This CDR3 is 17 amino acids long. V lost 5 bases and J lost 0, with 17 bases in between. This chain's CDR3 is CASSPGTFESSYNEQFF. The CDR3 nucleotides are TGTGCCAGCAGCCCCGGGACTTTTGAGAGCTCCTACAATGAGCAGTTCTTC.